The table lists the clone carrying this T cell receptor (beta chain) with a few counts. Its target is unknown. Time point in this sample: newly diagnosed GD, antithyroid drugs for less than 3 months. Researchers made the TCR library from RNA that was extracted from PBMCs. These data come from a study of regulatory T cells in long-lasting Graves disease. Whole-study context: Graves' patients (newly diagnosed) had been on antithyroid drugs under 3 months. Findings and caveats of the study: With approximately 3,000 shared public clonotypes, persistent patients exceeded new patients, who shared about a thousand. There was favoring of TRBV28, TRBJ1-2 and TRBJ2-5 in persistent disease.

Libraries of TCR beta came from iRepertoire HTBI primers plus Arm-PCR of CDR3 regions. TCRdb reprocessed the multiplex PCR reads with MiXCR, giving one entry per CDR3 protein. The sample yields approximately 480,000 distinct CDR3 sequences, under 20% seen once. The germline gives CDR1 MNHNS, CDR2 SASEGT. This CDR3 spans 17 amino acids. V shed 6 bases, J shed 0 bases, and the junction held 13 bases outside the gene matches. These records were also assigned to another study, of T cells in Graves' hyperthyroidism and ophthalmopathy. That paper states: Blood also contained most expanded thyroid clonotypes above 0.001.

The chain couples TRBV6-1 to TRBJ2-7, with 8 bases identical to TRBD1. Here the sequenced sample was peripheral blood mononuclear cells (PBMCs), taken at new diagnosis, from a patient treated with antithyroid drugs. The receptor comes from a man aged 40-50 years with Graves disease. The CDR3 protein is CASSRGQGPLSSYEQYF. For the CDR3, the DNA is TGTGCCAGCAGCCGCGGACAGGGCCCCCTGAGCTCCTACGAGCAGTACTTC.